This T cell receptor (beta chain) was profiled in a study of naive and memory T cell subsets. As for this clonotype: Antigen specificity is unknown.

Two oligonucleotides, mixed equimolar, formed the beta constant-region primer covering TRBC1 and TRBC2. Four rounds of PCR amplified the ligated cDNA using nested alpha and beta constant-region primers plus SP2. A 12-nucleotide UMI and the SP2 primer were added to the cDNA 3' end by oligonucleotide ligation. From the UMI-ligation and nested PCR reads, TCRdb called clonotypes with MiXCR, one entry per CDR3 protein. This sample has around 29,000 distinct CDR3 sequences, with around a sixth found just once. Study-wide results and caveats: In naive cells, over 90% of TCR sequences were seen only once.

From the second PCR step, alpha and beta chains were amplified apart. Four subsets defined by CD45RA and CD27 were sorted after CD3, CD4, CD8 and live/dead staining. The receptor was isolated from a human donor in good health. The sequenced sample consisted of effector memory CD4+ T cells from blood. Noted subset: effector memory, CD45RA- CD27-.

The CDR3, as DNA: TGTGCCAGCATCAAACTAGCGGGAGTGGATACGCAGTATTTT. Its translation is CASIKLAGVDTQYF. V and J are TRBV28 and TRBJ2-3; 11 bases match TRBD2. Germline-derived CDR1 and CDR2 are MDHEN and SYDVKM. The CDR3 spans 14 residues. J lost 6 bases, V lost 7 bases, and 6 bases had no gene match.